Below, one T cell receptor (beta chain) is given with its context. Its antigen is still unknown. The CDR3 has 14 amino acids. Germline trimming cut 4 bases from V and 2 bases from J; bases unmatched to any gene: 3. From germline, CDR1 is KGHSH and CDR2 LQKENI. This specimen belongs to a study of beta chain features in type 1 diabetes. Looking at the study overall: The study examined about 110,000,000 sorted cells across all samples. Study-wide findings and caveats: Patients with Type 1 diabetes showed moderately but significantly shorter TCRB CDR3s in all four CD4+ subsets.

Expressed TCRB transcripts were sequenced, since all the RNA that had been isolated was reverse transcribed. Produced via immunoSEQ multiplex PCR; TCRdb's table is partial and in-frame only. The sample lists about 130,000 clones; 7% to 10% were seen once. The specimen sequenced was central memory CD4+ T cells from blood. The receptor was isolated from a man under 40 with type 1 diabetes. The chain couples TRBV18 to TRBJ2-3; TRBD2 matches 7 bases. CDR3 nucleotide sequence: TGTGCCAGCTCACGAGCGGGGCTCACAGATACGCAGTATTTT. Translating gives CASSRAGLTDTQYF.